This TCR beta chain was captured by sequencing in a study of Graves' ophthalmopathy and Graves' hyperthyroidism. Findings and limits, study-wide: Most clonotypes expanded in thyroid above 0.001 frequency were present in blood too.

This clonotype was picked up one time. Its target is not known. Amplification targeted the TCR beta CDR3 regions, with RNA transcripts as the source material. In the first round, RT-PCR was carried out with HTBI primers, and a multiplex PCR formed the second round. MiXCR, applied by TCRdb to the multiplex PCR reads, yields one record per CDR3 protein. Of about 1.2 million distinct CDR3 sequences listed, about 36% were seen once; the top ten hold 11%. This TCR was recovered from an adult man with Graves' hyperthyroidism. Sequences were obtained from peripheral blood or thyroid tissue (not recorded which).

The CDR3 spells CASRWDRGYEQYF. DNA for the CDR3: TGCGCCAGCAGGTGGGACAGGGGATACGAGCAGTACTTC. The J gene is TRBJ2-7, the V gene TRBV5-1, with 10 bases fitting TRBD1. There are 13 residues in the CDR3. Germline CDR1 and CDR2: SGHRS and YFSETQ. The junction had 3 bases not matched to a gene; V was cut back by 5 bases and J by 4 bases.